This T cell receptor (beta chain) emerged from a study of beta chain features in type 1 diabetes. Points from the study as a whole: Fewer junction insertions and more nucleotide deletions appeared in type 1 diabetes patients. All four CD4+ subsets from Type 1 diabetes patients carried moderately but significantly shorter TCRB CDR3s.

Regarding this clone: Its antigen is as yet unknown.

The CDR3 length is 14 residues. The germline V gene encodes CDR1 ENHRY and CDR2 SYGVKD. Trimming removed 3 bases at V and 2 bases at J, with 11 bases between. The isolated RNA, all of it, was reverse transcribed, so expressed TCRB transcripts were what got sequenced. TCRdb's copy holds only in-frame clones and misses some; the assay was immunoSEQ multiplex PCR. The repertoire includes around 280,000 clones, 15% of them detected once, and 0.015% sits in the top ten. This TCR came from a man younger than 30 with type 1 diabetes. The rearrangement links TRBV10-3 to TRBJ2-7, with TRBD1 as a possible D gene (6 bases). Material: naive CD4+ T cells from blood. DNA for the CDR3: TGTGCCATCAGTGATCGGCAGGGGACCTACGAGCAGTACTTC. Amino acid sequence: CAISDRQGTYEQYF.